This section outlines one TCR beta chain sequence together with its context. As yet, its antigen is unknown. These data originate in a study of STAT5B mutations in CD4+ large granular lymphocyte leukemia. This was a survey-level run. Clones were sequenced by immunoSEQ multiplex PCR, and TCRdb holds only the in-frame ones, with some missing. The data contain about 23,000 clones, roughly three quarters of them singletons. This CDR3 is built from 12 residues. V was pared by 8 bases and J by 8 bases, with 15 bases between. CDR1 is MNHEY, CDR2 SMNVEV, per germline (reference sequence). Study-level points and caveats: Top patient clones used TRBV06 genes more often: 8/27 versus 2/35 in controls.

Input material: CD4+ T cells from blood buffy coats. This receptor was taken from a human donor in good health. V gene TRBV27 combines with J gene TRBJ1-2; D unresolved. In DNA, the CDR3 is TGTGCCAGCGGGAGAGAAGAGAAGGGCTACACCTTC. Protein: CASGREEKGYTF.